These T cell receptor beta chains were read from a single sample in a study of post-analysis software for immune sequencing data. Via MiXCR, TCRdb re-called the PCR reads, giving one row per CDR3 protein. The repertoire includes about 540,000 distinct CDR3 sequences, around 36% of them detected once, and around 5.9% sits in the top ten. The sample taken for sequencing was blood. The receptors stem from a girl aged 2 to 17 with multiple sclerosis. The CDR3 runs from the conserved cysteine through the conserved F or W. The D gene is left open where the match is weak. Size is omitted from some rows. Given values are once, few, many or a class for expanded clones.

abundance: .; v_gene: TRBV18; j_gene: TRBJ2-5; d_gene: .; CDR3nt: TGTGCCAGCTCACCACCGGAGGGCGAAGAGACCCAGTACTTC; CDR3aa: CASSPPEGEETQYF
abundance: few; v_gene: TRBV7-9; j_gene: TRBJ2-3; d_gene: .; CDR3nt: TGTGCCAGCAGCTTAGAAAGCAGGGGTACGCAGTATTTT; CDR3aa: CASSLESRGTQYF
abundance: few; v_gene: TRBV6-5; j_gene: TRBJ1-2; d_gene: .; CDR3nt: TGTGCCAGCAGTACCCGGGTCTCCAGCTATGGCTACACCTTC; CDR3aa: CASSTRVSSYGYTF
abundance: .; v_gene: TRBV9; j_gene: TRBJ1-2; d_gene: .; CDR3nt: TGTGCCAGCAGCCCCGACGGGGCCCCAAACTATGGCTACACCTTC; CDR3aa: CASSPDGAPNYGYTF
abundance: .; v_gene: TRBV28; j_gene: TRBJ2-1; d_gene: TRBD2; CDR3nt: TGTGCCAGTTTAGCGGGGTCGAGCTCCTACAATGAGCAGTTCTTC; CDR3aa: CASLAGSSSYNEQFF
abundance: .; v_gene: TRBV6-5; j_gene: TRBJ2-5; d_gene: .; CDR3nt: TGTGCCAGCAGACTCCGGCGTGGCGGGGAAGGGGAGACCCAGTACTTC; CDR3aa: CASRLRRGGEGETQYF
abundance: .; v_gene: TRBV25-1; j_gene: TRBJ1-6; d_gene: .; CDR3nt: TGTGCCAGCGGAGGGGTAGGGTATTCACCCCTCCACTTT; CDR3aa: CASGGVGYSPLHF
abundance: .; v_gene: TRBV4-1; j_gene: TRBJ2-6; d_gene: .; CDR3nt: TGCGCCAGCAGCGGACCTCCGGGTGGGGCCAACGTCCTGACTTTC; CDR3aa: CASSGPPGGANVLTF
abundance: .; v_gene: TRBV12-3/TRBV12-4; j_gene: TRBJ1-1; d_gene: .; CDR3nt: TGTGCCAGCAGTTTTCCGGGAATTGAAGCTTTCTTT; CDR3aa: CASSFPGIEAFF
abundance: .; v_gene: TRBV20-1; j_gene: TRBJ2-1; d_gene: TRBD2; CDR3nt: TGCAGTGCTAGGAGAGGACTAGCGGGCTACAATGAGCAGTTCTTC; CDR3aa: CSARRGLAGYNEQFF
abundance: few; v_gene: TRBV5-5; j_gene: TRBJ2-7; d_gene: .; CDR3nt: TGTGCCAGCAGCTTGGTGGGGTTGGGGACACCAACCTACGAGCAGTACTTC; CDR3aa: CASSLVGLGTPTYEQYF
abundance: .; v_gene: TRBV28; j_gene: TRBJ2-1; d_gene: .; CDR3nt: TGTGCCAGCACCCAGGGGGCCAGCGGGGGACGCAATGAGCAGTTCTTC; CDR3aa: CASTQGASGGRNEQFF
abundance: .; v_gene: TRBV25-1; j_gene: TRBJ2-5; d_gene: .; CDR3nt: TGTGCCAGCGGCGGACCGCCAAGTGCCCAGTACTTC; CDR3aa: CASGGPPSAQYF
abundance: few; v_gene: TRBV29-1; j_gene: TRBJ2-3; d_gene: .; CDR3nt: TGCAGCGTTGCGTTTGGTACTAGCACAGATACGCAGTATTTT; CDR3aa: CSVAFGTSTDTQYF
abundance: .; v_gene: TRBV28; j_gene: TRBJ2-5; d_gene: .; CDR3nt: TGTGCCAGCAGTTTACGGGCAGGGAGAGAGACCCAGTACTTC; CDR3aa: CASSLRAGRETQYF
abundance: .; v_gene: TRBV20-1; j_gene: TRBJ2-3; d_gene: TRBD1; CDR3nt: TGCAGTGCTCAAGGACAGGCCCGCACAGATACGCAGTATTTT; CDR3aa: CSAQGQARTDTQYF
abundance: few; v_gene: TRBV29-1; j_gene: TRBJ2-1; d_gene: TRBD1; CDR3nt: TGCAGCACCGGACAGGGGAGGATGAATGAGCAGTTCTTC; CDR3aa: CSTGQGRMNEQFF